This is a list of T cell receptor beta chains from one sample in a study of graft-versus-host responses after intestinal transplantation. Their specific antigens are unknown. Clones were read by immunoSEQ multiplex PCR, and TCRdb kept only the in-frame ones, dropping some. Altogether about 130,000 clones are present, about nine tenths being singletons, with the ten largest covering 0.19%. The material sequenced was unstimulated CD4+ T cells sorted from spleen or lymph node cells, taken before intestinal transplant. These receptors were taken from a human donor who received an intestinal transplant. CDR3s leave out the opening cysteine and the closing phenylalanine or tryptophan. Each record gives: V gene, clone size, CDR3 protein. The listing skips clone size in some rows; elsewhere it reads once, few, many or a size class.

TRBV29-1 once SVGGGTNEKLF
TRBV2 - ASSDTSSLTLPHEQF
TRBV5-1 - ASSGPTGGASYNEQF
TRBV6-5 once ASSYTTENTEAF
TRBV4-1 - ASSQDPDRRFEQY
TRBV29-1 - SVLGTDAHYSTDTQY
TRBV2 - ASWVRRTTDNEKLF
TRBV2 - ASSSGRSYSNQPQH
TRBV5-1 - ASRVSSLYNEQF
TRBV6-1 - ASRPTQGAQETQY
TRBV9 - ASSVGGSGADTQY
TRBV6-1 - ASRTGTVSNQPQH
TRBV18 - ASSPGQGGEKLF
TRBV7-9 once ASILAGGPGVGGGNEQF
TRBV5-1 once ASSLAPGVPGELF
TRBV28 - ASSLPGSRRNTEAF
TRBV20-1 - SQHQGGTQY
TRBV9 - ASSVAPGGNADTQY
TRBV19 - ASSIGGSKTNYGYT
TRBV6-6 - ASRRLAGGVNEQF
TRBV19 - ASSNSVAKNIQY
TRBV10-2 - ASSDQGISYEQY
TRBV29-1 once SVFGQGLKETQY
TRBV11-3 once ASSLNPGAQY
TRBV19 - ASSLQGQGWIEQY
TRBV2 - ASRARGAWDTQY
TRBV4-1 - ASSQGTSYNEQF
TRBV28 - ATGQGGGYT
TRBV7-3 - ASSPGPGLAGLSTDTQY
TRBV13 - ASSSGTGVEKLF
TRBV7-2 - ASSLDRVPPGELF
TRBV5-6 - ASSLGRELGAF
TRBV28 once ASRKYASYNSPLH
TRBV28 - ASSRPQGAVEQY
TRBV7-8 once ASSQDRAGTQY
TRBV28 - ASEAGTYEQY
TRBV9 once ASSPMGTENTGELF
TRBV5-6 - ASSLNGWETQY
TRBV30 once AWGSYEQY
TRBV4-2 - ASSQASYNEQF
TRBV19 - ASSILVGETQY
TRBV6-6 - ASIPTSGRYNEQF
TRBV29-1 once SVEDRGTSGGRAQF
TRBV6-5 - ASSTRDTVNTEAF
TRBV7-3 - ASSLLSGIPHTDTQY
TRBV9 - ASSVVGWSNEQF
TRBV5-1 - ASSLDGTTNEKLF
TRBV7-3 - ASNPLRAIQGLPGANVLT
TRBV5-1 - ASSLGTYLTGELF
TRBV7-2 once ASSVRAPNEKLF
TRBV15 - ATRGGGANTEAF
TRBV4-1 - ASSQRLAGVTGELF
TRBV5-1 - ASSLVLGGYEQY
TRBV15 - ATSRGGVGTGAF